A selection of T cell receptor beta chains follows, all from one sample in a study of cytomegalovirus exposure and HLA in healthy donors. Data came from immunoSEQ multiplex PCR; TCRdb stores just in-frame clones and leaves some out. The sample includes roughly 54,000 clones. The specimen sequenced was PBMCs. These receptors were taken from a woman in her twenties or thirties in good health and CMV-seropositive. Each CDR3 is given with its conserved first and last residue. Each record gives: CDR3 DNA, CDR3 protein, D gene, CDR3 length, V gene, J gene. D genes are given only for firm matches.

cdr3_nt: TGTGCCAGCAAGTTCCTAGGGGATTCGCTCGAGCAGTACTTC; cdr3_aa: CASKFLGDSLEQYF; d_call: NA; cdr3_length: 14; v_call: TRBV27; j_call: TRBJ2-7
cdr3_nt: TGCGCCAGCAGCTTGGCCCCAGGATACAATGAGCAGTTCTTC; cdr3_aa: CASSLAPGYNEQFF; d_call: NA; cdr3_length: 14; v_call: TRBV5-1; j_call: TRBJ2-1
cdr3_nt: TGTGCCAGCTCACTGTCAAGGACAGGGACGACCGGGGAGCTGTTTTTT; cdr3_aa: CASSLSRTGTTGELFF; d_call: TRBD1; cdr3_length: 16; v_call: TRBV18; j_call: TRBJ2-2
cdr3_nt: TGTGCCAGCAGTCCCGACTGGACAGGGACGTACGAGCAGTACTTC; cdr3_aa: CASSPDWTGTYEQYF; d_call: TRBD1; cdr3_length: 15; v_call: TRBV6-5; j_call: TRBJ2-7
cdr3_nt: TGTGCCAGCAGCATGGGACTAGCGGCAAATGAGCAGTTCTTC; cdr3_aa: CASSMGLAANEQFF; d_call: TRBD2; cdr3_length: 14; v_call: TRBV5-5; j_call: TRBJ2-1
cdr3_nt: TGTGCCAGCAGCTTTCCAGCGTCTGGGGCCAACGTCCTGACTTTC; cdr3_aa: CASSFPASGANVLTF; d_call: NA; cdr3_length: 15; v_call: TRBV7-3; j_call: TRBJ2-6
cdr3_nt: TGCGCCAGCAGCTCAGGACTAGCGGGTAATGAGCAGTACTTC; cdr3_aa: CASSSGLAGNEQYF; d_call: TRBD2; cdr3_length: 14; v_call: TRBV5-1; j_call: TRBJ2-7
cdr3_nt: TGCACCAGCAGCCAAGATGGGGGGAACAGGACTAGTAGGGATGAGCAGTTCTTC; cdr3_aa: CTSSQDGGNRTSRDEQFF; d_call: NA; cdr3_length: 18; v_call: TRBV1; j_call: TRBJ2-1
cdr3_nt: TGTGCCAGCAGTTCTCCGGTTAGGGCCAACGTCCTGACTTTC; cdr3_aa: CASSSPVRANVLTF; d_call: NA; cdr3_length: 14; v_call: TRBV28; j_call: TRBJ2-6
cdr3_nt: TGTGCCAGCAACCAACGTTCTAGCGGGCCCAATGAGCAGTTCTTC; cdr3_aa: CASNQRSSGPNEQFF; d_call: TRBD2; cdr3_length: 15; v_call: TRBV13; j_call: TRBJ2-1
cdr3_nt: TGTGCCAGCAGCCGTCGGGACAGATATAATTCACCCCTACACTTT; cdr3_aa: CASSRRDRYNSPLHF; d_call: TRBD1; cdr3_length: 15; v_call: TRBV28; j_call: TRBJ1-6
cdr3_nt: TGTGCCATCAGTGAGGAGGTAGCGGGATTTGACATTCAGTACTTC; cdr3_aa: CAISEEVAGFDIQYF; d_call: TRBD2; cdr3_length: 15; v_call: TRBV10-3; j_call: TRBJ2-4
cdr3_nt: TGCGCCAGCAGCTTGGTGGCTAGCGGGATTTACAATGAGCAGTTCTTC; cdr3_aa: CASSLVASGIYNEQFF; d_call: TRBD2; cdr3_length: 16; v_call: TRBV5-1; j_call: TRBJ2-1
cdr3_nt: TGTGCCAGCAGCTTAGAAGGGAGGCTCGGCTACACCTTC; cdr3_aa: CASSLEGRLGYTF; d_call: NA; cdr3_length: 13; v_call: TRBV7-9; j_call: TRBJ1-2
cdr3_nt: TGCAGCGTTCTCCTCCCGGGAAAACTGTCCTACGAGCAGTACTTC; cdr3_aa: CSVLLPGKLSYEQYF; d_call: NA; cdr3_length: 15; v_call: TRBV29-1; j_call: TRBJ2-7
cdr3_nt: TGTGCCAGTAGTGTACAGGGGAATCAGCCCCAGCATTTT; cdr3_aa: CASSVQGNQPQHF; d_call: TRBD1; cdr3_length: 13; v_call: TRBV19; j_call: TRBJ1-5
cdr3_nt: TGTGCCAGCAGCGAGGGGGCGCAGATGAACACTGAAGCTTTCTTT; cdr3_aa: CASSEGAQMNTEAFF; d_call: TRBD1; cdr3_length: 15; v_call: TRBV9; j_call: TRBJ1-1
cdr3_nt: TGTGCCTGGAGTCCCGGGACAGGGGGCTACGAGCAGTACTTC; cdr3_aa: CAWSPGTGGYEQYF; d_call: TRBD1; cdr3_length: 14; v_call: TRBV30; j_call: TRBJ2-7